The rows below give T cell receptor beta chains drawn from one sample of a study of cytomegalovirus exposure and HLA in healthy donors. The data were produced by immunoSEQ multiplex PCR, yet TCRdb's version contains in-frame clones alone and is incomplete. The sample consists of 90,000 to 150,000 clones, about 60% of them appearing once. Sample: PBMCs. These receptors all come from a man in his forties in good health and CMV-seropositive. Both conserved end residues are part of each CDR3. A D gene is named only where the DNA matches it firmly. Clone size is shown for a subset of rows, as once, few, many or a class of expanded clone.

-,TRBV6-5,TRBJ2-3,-,TGTGCCAGCCTCAGCGGTGGGTCTTACACAGATACGCAGTATTTT,CASLSGGSYTDTQYF
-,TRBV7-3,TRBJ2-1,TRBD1,TGTGCCAGCAGCTTGGGGGGGACAGGGATGGTAAATGAGCAGTTCTTC,CASSLGGTGMVNEQFF
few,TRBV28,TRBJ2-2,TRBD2,TGTGCCAGCAGTCTACCACCCTGGACTAGCAGAGTGGAGCTGTTTTTT,CASSLPPWTSRVELFF
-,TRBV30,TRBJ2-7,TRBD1,TGTGCCTGGAGTTCGCCGGGACAGGGGGCCTACGAGCAGTACTTC,CAWSSPGQGAYEQYF
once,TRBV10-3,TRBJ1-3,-,TGTGCCATCAGTGAGTCGAGTTTCTCGGTCGCTGGAAACACCATATATTTT,CAISESSFSVAGNTIYF
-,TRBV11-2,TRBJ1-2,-,TGTGCCAGCAGCCCCCCGGGGACTAACTATGGCTACACCTTC,CASSPPGTNYGYTF
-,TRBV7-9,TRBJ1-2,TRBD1,TGTGCCAGCAGCGTAACCGGGACAGGGGAATATTATGGCTACACCTTC,CASSVTGTGEYYGYTF
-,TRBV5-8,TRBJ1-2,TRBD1,TGTGCCAGCAGTTTGGAAGCAACTACAGGGGCTGGTGGCTACACCTTC,CASSLEATTGAGGYTF
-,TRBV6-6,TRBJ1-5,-,TGTGCCAGCAGTTATCGGGAGCAGCCCCAGCATTTT,CASSYREQPQHF
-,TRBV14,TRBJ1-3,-,TGTGCCAGCAGCCAAGTTCCAGGGACTGGAAACACCATATATTTT,CASSQVPGTGNTIYF
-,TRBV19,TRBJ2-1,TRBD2,TGTGCCAGTAGTTTAGCGGGGGGACTTAATGAGCAGTTCTTC,CASSLAGGLNEQFF
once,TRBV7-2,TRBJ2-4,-,TGTGCCAGCAGCTCCGTTGGGGCTGACATTCAGTACTTC,CASSSVGADIQYF
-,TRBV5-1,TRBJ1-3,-,TGCGCCAGCAGCTTGGCGCGGAGCTCTGGAAACACCATATATTTT,CASSLARSSGNTIYF
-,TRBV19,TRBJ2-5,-,TGTGCCAGTAGTGTAGGACAGAAGCAAGAGACCCAGTACTTC,CASSVGQKQETQYF
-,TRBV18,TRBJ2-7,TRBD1,TGTGCCAGCTCACCACCGGGACAGGGAACCTACGAGCAGTACTTC,CASSPPGQGTYEQYF
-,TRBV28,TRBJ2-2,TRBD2,TGTGCCAGCAGTTTTACGGGGGAGGGAATCGGGGAGCTGTTTTTT,CASSFTGEGIGELFF
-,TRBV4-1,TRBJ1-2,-,TGCGCCAGCAGCCAAGAGCGAGGAGGGCTTTTTGGCTACACCTTC,CASSQERGGLFGYTF